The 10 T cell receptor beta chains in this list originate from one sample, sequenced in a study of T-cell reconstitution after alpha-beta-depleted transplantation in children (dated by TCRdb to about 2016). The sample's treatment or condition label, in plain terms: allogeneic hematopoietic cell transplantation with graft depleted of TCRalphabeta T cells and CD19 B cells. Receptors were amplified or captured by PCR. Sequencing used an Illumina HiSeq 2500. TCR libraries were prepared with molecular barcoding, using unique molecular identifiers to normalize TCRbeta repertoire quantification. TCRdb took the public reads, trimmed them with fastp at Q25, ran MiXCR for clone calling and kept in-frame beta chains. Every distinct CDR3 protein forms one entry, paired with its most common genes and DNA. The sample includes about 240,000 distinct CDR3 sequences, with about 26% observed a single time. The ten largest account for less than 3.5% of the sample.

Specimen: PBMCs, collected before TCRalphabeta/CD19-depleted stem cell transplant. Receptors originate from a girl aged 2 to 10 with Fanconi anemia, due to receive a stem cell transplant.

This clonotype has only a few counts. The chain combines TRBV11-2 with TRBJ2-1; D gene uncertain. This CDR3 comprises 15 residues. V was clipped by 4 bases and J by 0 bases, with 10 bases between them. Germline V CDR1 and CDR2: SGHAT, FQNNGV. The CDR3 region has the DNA TGTGCCAGCAGCTCGGATCTCGGCTCCTACAATGAGCAGTTCTTC. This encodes CASSSDLGSYNEQFF.

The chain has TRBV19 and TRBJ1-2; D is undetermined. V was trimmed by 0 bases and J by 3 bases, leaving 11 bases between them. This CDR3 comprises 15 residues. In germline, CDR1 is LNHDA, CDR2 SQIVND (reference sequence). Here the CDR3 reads CASSIDRGEHYGYTF. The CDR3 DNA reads TGTGCCAGTAGTATAGATCGTGGAGAACACTATGGCTACACCTTC.

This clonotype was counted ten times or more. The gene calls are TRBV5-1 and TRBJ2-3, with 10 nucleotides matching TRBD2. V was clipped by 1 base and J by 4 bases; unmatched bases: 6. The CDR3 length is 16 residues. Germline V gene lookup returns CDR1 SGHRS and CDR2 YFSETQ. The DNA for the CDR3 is TGCGCCAGCAGCTTGCCCGGGACTAGCGATCCAGATACGCAGTATTTT. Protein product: CASSLPGTSDPDTQYF.

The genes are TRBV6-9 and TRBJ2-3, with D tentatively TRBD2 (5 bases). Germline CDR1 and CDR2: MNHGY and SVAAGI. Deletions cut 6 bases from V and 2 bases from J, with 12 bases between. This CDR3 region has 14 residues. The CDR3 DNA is TGTGCCAGCAGCCGGGAAACCTTCACAGATACGCAGTATTTT. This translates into CASSRETFTDTQYF.

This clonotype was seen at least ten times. The CDR3 protein is CSVEGQGRNEQYF. CDR3 DNA: TGCAGCGTTGAGGGACAGGGGAGAAACGAGCAGTACTTC. V usage is TRBV29-1 and J usage is TRBJ2-7, with 10 bases fitting TRBD1. Trimming took 3 bases from V and 5 from J; bases not matched to a gene: 4. The CDR3 consists of 13 residues. Germline V lookup: CDR1 SQVTM, CDR2 ANQGSEA.

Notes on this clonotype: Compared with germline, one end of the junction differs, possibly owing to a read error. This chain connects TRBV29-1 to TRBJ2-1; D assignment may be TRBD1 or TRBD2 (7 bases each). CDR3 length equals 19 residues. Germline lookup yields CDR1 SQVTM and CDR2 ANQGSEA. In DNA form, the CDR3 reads TGCAGCGCATCCGGGACAGCCGGATCCGGACTAGGCTCCAACAATGAGCAGTTCTTC. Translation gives CSASGTAGSGLGSNNEQFF.

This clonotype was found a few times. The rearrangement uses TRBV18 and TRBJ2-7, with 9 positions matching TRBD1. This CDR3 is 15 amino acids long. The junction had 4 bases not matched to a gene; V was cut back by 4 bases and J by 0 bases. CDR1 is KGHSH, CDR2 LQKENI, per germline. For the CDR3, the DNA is TGTGCCAGCTCACACGGGACAGGGTTCTCCTACGAGCAGTACTTC. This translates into CASSHGTGFSYEQYF.

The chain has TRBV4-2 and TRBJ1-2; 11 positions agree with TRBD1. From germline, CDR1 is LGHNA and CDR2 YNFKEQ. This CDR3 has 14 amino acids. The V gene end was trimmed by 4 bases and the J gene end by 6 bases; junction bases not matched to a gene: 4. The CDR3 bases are TGTGCCAGCAGCCCGGGACAGGGGGTTCATGGCTACACCTTC. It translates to CASSPGQGVHGYTF.

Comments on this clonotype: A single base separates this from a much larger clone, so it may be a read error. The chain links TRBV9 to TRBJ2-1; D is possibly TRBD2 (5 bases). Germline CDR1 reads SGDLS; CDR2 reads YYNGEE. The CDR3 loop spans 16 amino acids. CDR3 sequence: CASSVSGSSYYNKQFF. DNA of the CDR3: TGTGCCAGCAGCGTATCGGGGAGTTCCTACTACAATAAGCAGTTCTTC.

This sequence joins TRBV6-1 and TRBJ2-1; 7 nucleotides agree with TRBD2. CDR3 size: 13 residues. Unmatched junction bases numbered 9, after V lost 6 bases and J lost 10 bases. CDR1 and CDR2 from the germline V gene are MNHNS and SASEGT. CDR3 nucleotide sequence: TGTGCCAGCAGGGGCGGGAGACCTGAGGAGCAGTTCTTC. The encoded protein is CASRGGRPEEQFF.